The clone carrying this TCR beta chain was counted once. This sample stems from a study of blood T cell repertoires in COVID-19. Under the authors' procedure: Reference gene primer amplification in the assay estimated nucleated cell counts. TCRdb's table, derived via immunoSEQ multiplex PCR, lists solely in-frame clones and lacks some. The V and J calls and the clone size are those of that table, but D and trimming were determined from the DNA. The sample has around 300,000 clones, 88% seen once. Each recovered donor of Cohort 3 presented with two negative PCRs, clearance, or symptom resolution. What was sequenced was PBMCs or T cells enriched from blood (not recorded which). This clonotype was obtained from a woman aged 45 to 65 who had recovered from COVID-19.

CDR3 loop: CASSLEGQGRNTIYF. As DNA, the CDR3 is TGTGCCAGCAGCTTAGAGGGACAGGGAAGAAACACCATATATTTT. V usage is TRBV7-2 and J usage is TRBJ1-3, with 9 bases lining up with TRBD1. The CDR3 sequence is 15 residues long. Germline loops: CDR1 SGHTA, CDR2 FQGNSA. V shed 1 base, J shed 5 bases, and the junction held 3 bases outside the gene matches.